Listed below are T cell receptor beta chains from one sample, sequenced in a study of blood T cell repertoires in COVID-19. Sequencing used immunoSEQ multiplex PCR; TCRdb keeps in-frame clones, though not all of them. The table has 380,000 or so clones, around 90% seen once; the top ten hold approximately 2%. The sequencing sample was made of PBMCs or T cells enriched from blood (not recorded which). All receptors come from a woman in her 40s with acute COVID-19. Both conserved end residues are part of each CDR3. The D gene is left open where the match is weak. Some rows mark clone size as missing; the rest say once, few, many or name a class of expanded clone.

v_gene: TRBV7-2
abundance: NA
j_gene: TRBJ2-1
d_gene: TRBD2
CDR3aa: CASMFGGLAGEQFF
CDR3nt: TGTGCCAGCATGTTTGGAGGACTAGCGGGTGAGCAGTTCTTC

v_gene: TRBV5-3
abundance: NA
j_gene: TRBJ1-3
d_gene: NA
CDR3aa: CARRPFIFYTIYF
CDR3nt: TGTGCCCGGCGGCCTTTTATATTTTACACCATATATTTT

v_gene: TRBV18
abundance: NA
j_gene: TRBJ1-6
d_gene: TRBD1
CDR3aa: CASSPGQGANNSPLHF
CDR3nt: TGTGCCAGCTCACCGGGACAGGGCGCAAATAATTCACCCCTCCACTTT

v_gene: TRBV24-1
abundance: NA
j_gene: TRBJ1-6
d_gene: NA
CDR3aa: CATAPGSYNSPLHF
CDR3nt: TGTGCCACTGCCCCGGGCTCCTATAATTCACCCCTCCACTTT

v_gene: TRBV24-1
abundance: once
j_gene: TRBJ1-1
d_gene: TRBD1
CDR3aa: CATSDSQGENTEAFF
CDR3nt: TGTGCCACCAGTGATTCTCAGGGGGAGAACACTGAAGCTTTCTTT

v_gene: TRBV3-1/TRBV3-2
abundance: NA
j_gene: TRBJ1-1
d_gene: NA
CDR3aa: CASSQLGVGNTEAFF
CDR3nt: TGTGCCAGCAGCCAGCTGGGCGTAGGGAACACTGAAGCTTTCTTT

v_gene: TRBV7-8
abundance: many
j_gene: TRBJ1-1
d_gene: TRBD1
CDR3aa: CASSQPGQKNTEAFF
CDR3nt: TGTGCCAGCAGCCAACCGGGACAGAAGAACACTGAAGCTTTCTTT

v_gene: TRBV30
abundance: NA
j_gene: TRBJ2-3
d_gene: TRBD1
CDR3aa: CAWTIGTGALGDTQYF
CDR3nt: TGTGCCTGGACAATTGGGACAGGGGCCCTCGGTGATACGCAGTATTTT

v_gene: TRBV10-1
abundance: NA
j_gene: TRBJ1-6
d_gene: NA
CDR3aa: CASSSTGTPLHF
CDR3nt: TGCGCCAGCAGTTCCACAGGGACACCCCTCCACTTT

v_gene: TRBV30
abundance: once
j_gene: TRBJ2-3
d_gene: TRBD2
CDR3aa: CAWRGAGGASTDTQYF
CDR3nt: TGTGCCTGGAGAGGGGCGGGAGGAGCCAGCACAGATACGCAGTATTTT

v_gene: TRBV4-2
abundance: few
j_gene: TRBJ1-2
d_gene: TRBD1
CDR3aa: CASSQPGQVPGGYTF
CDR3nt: TGTGCCAGCAGCCAACCTGGACAGGTTCCCGGGGGCTACACCTTC

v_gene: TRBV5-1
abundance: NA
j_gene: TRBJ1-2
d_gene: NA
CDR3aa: CASRTTPGGHYGYTF
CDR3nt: TGCGCCAGCAGAACTACCCCGGGGGGCCACTATGGCTACACCTTC

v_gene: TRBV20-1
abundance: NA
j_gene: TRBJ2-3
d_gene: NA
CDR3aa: CSASFGGADTQYF
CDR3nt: TGCAGTGCTAGTTTTGGGGGCGCTGATACGCAGTATTTT

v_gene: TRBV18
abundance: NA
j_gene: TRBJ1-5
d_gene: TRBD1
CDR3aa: CASSPDRGLNQPQHF
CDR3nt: TGTGCCAGCTCACCAGACAGGGGGCTGAATCAGCCCCAGCATTTT

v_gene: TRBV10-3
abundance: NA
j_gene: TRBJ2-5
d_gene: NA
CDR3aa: CAISESTGQETQYF
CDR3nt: TGTGCCATCAGTGAGTCGACGGGCCAAGAGACCCAGTACTTC

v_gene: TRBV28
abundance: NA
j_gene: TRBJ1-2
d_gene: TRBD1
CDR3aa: CASSFRGVGQANYGYTF
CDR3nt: TGTGCCAGCAGTTTTCGAGGAGTGGGACAGGCCAACTATGGCTACACCTTC

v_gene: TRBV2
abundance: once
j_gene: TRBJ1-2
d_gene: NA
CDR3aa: CASSARASANYGYTF
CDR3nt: TGTGCCAGCAGTGCCAGGGCTTCAGCTAACTATGGCTACACCTTC

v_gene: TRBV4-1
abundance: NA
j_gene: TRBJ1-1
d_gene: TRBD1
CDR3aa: CASSQDGDRGFTEAFF
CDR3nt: TGCGCCAGCAGCCAAGATGGCGACAGGGGGTTCACTGAAGCTTTCTTT

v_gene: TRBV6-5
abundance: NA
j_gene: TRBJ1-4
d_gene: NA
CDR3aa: CASSYSIITEAEKLFF
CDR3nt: TGTGCCAGCAGTTACTCGATTATCACCGAAGCGGAAAAACTGTTTTTT

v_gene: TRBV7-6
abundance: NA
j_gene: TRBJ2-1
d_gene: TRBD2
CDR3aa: CASSSELAGGHNEQFF
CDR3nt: TGTGCCAGCAGCTCTGAACTAGCGGGGGGGCACAATGAGCAGTTCTTC

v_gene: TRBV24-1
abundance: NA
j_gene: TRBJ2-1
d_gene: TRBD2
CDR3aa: CATSDPLAGARNEQFF
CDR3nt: TGTGCCACCAGTGACCCACTAGCGGGGGCGAGGAATGAGCAGTTCTTC

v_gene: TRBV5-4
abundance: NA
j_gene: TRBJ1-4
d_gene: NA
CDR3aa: CASSFERDEKLFF
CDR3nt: TGTGCCAGCAGCTTTGAGAGGGATGAAAAACTGTTTTTT

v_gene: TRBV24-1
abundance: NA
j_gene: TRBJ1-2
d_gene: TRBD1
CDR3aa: CATSDRQGLGYTF
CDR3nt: TGTGCCACCAGTGATCGACAGGGGCTTGGCTACACCTTC

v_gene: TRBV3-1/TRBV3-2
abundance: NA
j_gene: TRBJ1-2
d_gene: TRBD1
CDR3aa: CASSQPTGTAYGYTF
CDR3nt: TGTGCCAGCAGCCAGCCTACCGGGACAGCCTATGGCTACACCTTC

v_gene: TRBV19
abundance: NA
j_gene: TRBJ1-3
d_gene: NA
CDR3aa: CASSDQWPGNTIYF
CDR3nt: TGTGCCAGTAGTGATCAGTGGCCTGGAAACACCATATATTTT

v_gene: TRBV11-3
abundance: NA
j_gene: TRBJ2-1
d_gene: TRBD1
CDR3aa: CASSFDRENEQFF
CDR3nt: TGTGCCAGCAGCTTCGACAGGGAAAATGAGCAGTTCTTC

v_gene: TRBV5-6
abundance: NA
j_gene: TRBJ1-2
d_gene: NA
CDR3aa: CASSLAGLSYGYTF
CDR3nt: TGTGCCAGCAGCTTGGCAGGGTTGAGCTATGGCTACACCTTC

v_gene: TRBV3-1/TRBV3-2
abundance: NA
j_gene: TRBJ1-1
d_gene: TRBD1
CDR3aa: CASSTGGGNTEAFF
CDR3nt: TGTGCCAGCAGCACAGGGGGAGGGAACACTGAAGCTTTCTTT

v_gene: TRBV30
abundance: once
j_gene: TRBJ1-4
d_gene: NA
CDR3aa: CAWTPLGEEKLFF
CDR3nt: TGTGCCTGGACCCCCCTAGGCGAGGAAAAACTGTTTTTT

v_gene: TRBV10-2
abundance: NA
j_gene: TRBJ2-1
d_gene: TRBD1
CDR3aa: CASSDTGGAYNEQFF
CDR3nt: TGCGCCAGCAGTGATACAGGGGGCGCCTACAATGAGCAGTTCTTC

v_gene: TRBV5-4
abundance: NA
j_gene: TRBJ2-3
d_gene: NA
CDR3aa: CASSLVLSTDTQYF
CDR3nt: TGTGCCAGCAGCTTGGTCCTCAGCACAGATACGCAGTATTTT

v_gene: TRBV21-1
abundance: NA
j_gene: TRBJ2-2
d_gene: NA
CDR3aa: CASSKEGRTGGLNTGELFF
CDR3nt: TGTGCCAGCAGCAAAGAAGGACGGACAGGGGGCCTGAACACCGGGGAGCTGTTTTTT

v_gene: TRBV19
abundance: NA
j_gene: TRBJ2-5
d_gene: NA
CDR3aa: CASSIELLQETQYF
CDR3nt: TGTGCCAGTAGTATCGAGCTACTCCAAGAGACCCAGTACTTC

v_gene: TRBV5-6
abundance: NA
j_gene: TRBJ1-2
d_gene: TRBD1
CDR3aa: CASSLIDRENYGYTF
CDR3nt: TGTGCCAGCAGCTTAATAGACAGGGAGAACTATGGCTACACCTTC